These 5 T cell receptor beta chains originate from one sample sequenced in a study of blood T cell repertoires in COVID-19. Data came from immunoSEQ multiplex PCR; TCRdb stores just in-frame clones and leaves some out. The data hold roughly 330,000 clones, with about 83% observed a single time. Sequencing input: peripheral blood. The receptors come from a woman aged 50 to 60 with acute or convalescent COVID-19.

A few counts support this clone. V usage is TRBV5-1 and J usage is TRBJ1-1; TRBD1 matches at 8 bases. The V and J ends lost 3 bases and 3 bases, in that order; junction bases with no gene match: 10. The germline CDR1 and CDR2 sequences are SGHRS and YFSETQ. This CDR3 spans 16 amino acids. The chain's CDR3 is CASSSTGEVLDTEAFF. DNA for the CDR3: TGCGCCAGCAGCTCGACAGGGGAAGTTTTGGACACTGAAGCTTTCTTT.

The CDR3 spells CASSETPALAGEQYV. As DNA, the CDR3 is TGTGCCAGCAGTGAAACCCCGGCTCTAGCGGGCGAGCAGTACGTC. The rearrangement joins TRBV6-1 to TRBJ2-7, with 8 bases matching TRBD2. The germline V gene has CDR1 MNHNS and CDR2 SASEGT. V lost 2 bases and J lost 6; bases outside the gene matches: 9. The CDR3 length is 15 residues.

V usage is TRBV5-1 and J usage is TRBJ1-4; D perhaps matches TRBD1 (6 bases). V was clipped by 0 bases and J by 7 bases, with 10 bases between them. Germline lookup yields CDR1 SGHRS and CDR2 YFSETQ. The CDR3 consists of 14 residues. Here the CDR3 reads CASSLGTGLEKLFF. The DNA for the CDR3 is TGCGCCAGCAGCTTGGGTACAGGGCTTGAAAAACTGTTTTTT. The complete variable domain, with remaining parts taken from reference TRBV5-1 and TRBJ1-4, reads KAGVTQTPRYLIKTRGQQVTLSCSPISGHRSVSWYQQTPGQGLQFLFEYFSETQRNKGNFPGRFSGRQFSNSRSEMNVSTLELGDSALYLCASSLGTGLEKLFFGSGTQLSVL.

Here the CDR3 reads CAISDGRNGYTF. CDR3 sequence (DNA): TGTGCCATCAGTGACGGGAGAAATGGCTACACCTTC. The genes are TRBV10-3 and TRBJ1-2; D is unclear. There are 12 residues in the CDR3. CDR1 and CDR2 (germline): ENHRY, SYGVKD. Trimming stripped 3 bases from V and 6 bases from J, with 8 bases between.

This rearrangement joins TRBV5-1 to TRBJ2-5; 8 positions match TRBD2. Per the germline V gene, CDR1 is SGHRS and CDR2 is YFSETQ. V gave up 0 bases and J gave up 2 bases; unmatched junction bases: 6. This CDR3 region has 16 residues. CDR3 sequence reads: CASSLAVSGGQETQYF. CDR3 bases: TGCGCCAGCAGCTTGGCCGTCAGCGGGGGACAAGAGACCCAGTACTTC.